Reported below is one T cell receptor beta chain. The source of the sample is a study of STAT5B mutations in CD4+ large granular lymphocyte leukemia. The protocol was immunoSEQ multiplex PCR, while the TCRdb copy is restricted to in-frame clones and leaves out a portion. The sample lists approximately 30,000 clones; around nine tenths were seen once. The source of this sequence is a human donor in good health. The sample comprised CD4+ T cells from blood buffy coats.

The CDR3 reads CASSLEPTGAGANVLTF. The CDR3 nucleotides are TGTGCCAGCAGCTTAGAACCCACGGGGGCCGGGGCCAACGTCCTGACTTTC. V is TRBV7-6 and J is TRBJ2-6; D possibly matches TRBD1 or TRBD2 (6 bases each). Germline V gene sequence: CDR1 SGHVS, CDR2 FNYEAQ. V was clipped by 1 base and J by 4 bases, with 14 bases between them. The CDR3 extends over 17 amino acids.